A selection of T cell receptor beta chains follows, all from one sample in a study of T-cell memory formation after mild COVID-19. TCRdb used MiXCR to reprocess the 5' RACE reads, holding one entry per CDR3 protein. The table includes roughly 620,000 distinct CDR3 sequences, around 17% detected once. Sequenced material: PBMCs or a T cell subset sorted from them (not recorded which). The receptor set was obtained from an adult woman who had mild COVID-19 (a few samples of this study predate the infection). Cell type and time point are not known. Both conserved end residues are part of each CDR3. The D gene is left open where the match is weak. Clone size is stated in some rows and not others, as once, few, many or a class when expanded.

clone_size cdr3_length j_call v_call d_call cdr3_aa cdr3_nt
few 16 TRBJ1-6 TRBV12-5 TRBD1 CASGLVRQGLLSPLHF TGTGCTAGTGGTTTGGTTCGACAGGGGCTTCTATCACCCCTCCACTTT
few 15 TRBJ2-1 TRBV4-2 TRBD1 CASSPRQTGYNEQFF TGTGCCAGCAGCCCAAGACAGACAGGGTACAATGAGCAGTTCTTC
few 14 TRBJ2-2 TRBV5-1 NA CASSLPEVPGELFF TGCGCCAGCAGCCTCCCGGAAGTCCCCGGGGAGCTGTTTTTT
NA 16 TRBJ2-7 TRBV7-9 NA CASSLFWTGAYYEQYF TGTGCCAGCAGCTTATTTTGGACCGGGGCATACTACGAGCAGTACTTC
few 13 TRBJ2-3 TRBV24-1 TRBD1 CATKGQGADTQYF TGTGCCACCAAGGGACAGGGGGCAGATACGCAGTATTTT
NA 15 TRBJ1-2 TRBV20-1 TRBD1 CSARDKRQGAYGYTF TGCAGTGCTAGAGATAAGAGGCAGGGGGCCTATGGCTACACCTTC
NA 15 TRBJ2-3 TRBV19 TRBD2 CASSVRLATTDTQYF TGTGCCAGTAGTGTAAGACTAGCGACCACAGATACGCAGTATTTT
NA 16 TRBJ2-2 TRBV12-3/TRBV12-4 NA CASSLRGGLYTGELFF TGTGCCAGCAGTTTAAGGGGGGGACTATACACCGGGGAGCTGTTTTTT
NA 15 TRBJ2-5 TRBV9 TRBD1 CASSVGQGARETQYF TGTGCCAGCAGCGTGGGACAGGGGGCGCGGGAGACCCAGTACTTC
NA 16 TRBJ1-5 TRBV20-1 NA CSARVSGAWGNQPQHF TGCAGTGCTAGAGTTAGCGGGGCCTGGGGCAATCAGCCCCAGCATTTT
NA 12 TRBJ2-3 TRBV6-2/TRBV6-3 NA CASGKFPDTQYF TGTGCCAGCGGAAAGTTTCCAGATACGCAGTATTTT
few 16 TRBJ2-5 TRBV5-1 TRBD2 CASSFSGGRYQETQYF TGCGCCAGCAGCTTCAGCGGGGGGCGGTACCAAGAGACCCAGTACTTC
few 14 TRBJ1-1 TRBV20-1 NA CSASNLGLNTEAFF TGCAGTGCCAGTAACCTTGGACTAAACACTGAAGCTTTCTTT
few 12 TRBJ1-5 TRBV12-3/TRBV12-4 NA CASSFMGQPQHF TGTGCCAGCAGTTTTATGGGGCAGCCCCAGCATTTT
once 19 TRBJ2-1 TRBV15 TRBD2 CATSRDGTSGTDPDGEQFF TGTGCCACCAGCAGAGATGGGACTAGCGGGACCGATCCGGATGGGGAGCAGTTCTTC
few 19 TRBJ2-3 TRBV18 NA CASSPFLAGAPIGTDTQYF TGTGCCAGCTCACCTTTCCTGGCGGGGGCCCCGATCGGCACAGATACGCAGTATTTT
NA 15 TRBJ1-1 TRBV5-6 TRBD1 CASSLAQGVNTEAFF TGTGCCAGCAGCTTGGCGCAGGGGGTGAACACTGAAGCTTTCTTT
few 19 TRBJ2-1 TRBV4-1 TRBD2 CASSLSGSRGLAGGHEQFF TGCGCCAGCAGCCTAAGTGGTTCTCGTGGACTAGCGGGGGGGCATGAGCAGTTCTTC
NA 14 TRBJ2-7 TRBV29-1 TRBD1 CSVTGTGSSYEQYF TGCAGCGTGACCGGGACAGGGAGCTCCTACGAGCAGTACTTC
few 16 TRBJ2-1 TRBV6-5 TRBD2 CASSSGTSGYYNEQFF TGTGCCAGCAGTTCCGGGACTAGCGGTTACTACAATGAGCAGTTCTTC